This TCR beta chain was recovered during a study of shared clonotypes between healthy human individuals. Regarding the study as a whole: Between four donors, naive CD4 clonotypes were shared at a level of about 5%.

Method: immunoSEQ multiplex PCR; TCRdb's copy keeps in-frame clones and lacks some. Among some 2.4 million clones listed, over 85% were seen once. Germline assignment: CDR1 SGHNT and CDR2 YENEEA. Trimming cost V 2 bases and J 5 bases, with 10 bases left between them. The CDR3 is 13 amino acids. All of the donors resided in Nashville, Tennessee, and each was a Caucasian adult. Comments on this clone: Its antigen is unknown.

This sequence originates from a man younger than 35 in good health. Some clones in this sample may be carry-over from other donors' samples. The sequenced sample consisted of naive CD4+ T cells from PBMCs. Noted subset: CD45RA+ positively selected. V is TRBV11-3 and J is TRBJ2-7; D remains ambiguous. In nucleotides, the CDR3 is TGTGCCAGCAGCTTAAGGTGGAGCGACGAGCAGTACTTC. Residues: CASSLRWSDEQYF.